This TCR beta chain was captured by sequencing in a study of long-term antiretroviral therapy in people with HIV. Turning to this clone: Its specificity is unknown.

Version v3.0 of the immunoSEQ assay ran at survey level. Libraries were prepared by immunoSEQ multiplex PCR; TCRdb keeps only in-frame clonotypes and omits some of them. The sample has around 17,000 clones; under 85% are singletons. The CDR3 covers 14 residues. V gave up 0 bases and J gave up 0 bases, with 6 bases separating them. The content of samples before DNA extraction was about 0.95-10 million cryopreserved PBMC. Study conclusions and caveats: Repertoires with HIV possessed tighter CDR3 length spans than those of controls. Regardless of time point, clones expanded before ART dominated the repertoire.

Sequenced here: unsorted PBMCs, sampled around 2.5 years before starting antiretroviral therapy. The TCR was taken from a woman aged 45-60 years with HIV. This chain uses TRBV5-3 with TRBJ1-1; no definite D call. TRBV5-3 is recorded as an ORF, its role being uncertain. CDR3 nucleotide sequence: TGTGCCAGAAGCTTGGATGGGATGAACACTGAAGCTTTCTTT. Residues: CARSLDGMNTEAFF.